The 27 T cell receptor beta chains below all came from one sample that was sequenced in a study of blood T cells in healthy people across ages. Sample-barcoded 5' priming and a J-beta primer mix drove a second PCR of about 7 to 11 cycles. TCRdb analysed the 5' RACE reads with MiXCR anew, one entry per CDR3 protein. Of approximately 700,000 distinct CDR3 sequences listed, less than 40% were seen once; the top ten hold 15%. The sample was blood. The receptors shown here come from a woman older than 75 in good health.

This clonotype was counted only a few times. This sequence joins TRBV28 and TRBJ1-5; the D gene is possibly TRBD1 (6 bases). V was shortened by 2 bases and J by 0 bases, with 20 bases between the two germline ends. Germline values: CDR1 MDHEN, CDR2 SYDVKM. This CDR3 spans 19 amino acids. DNA of the CDR3: TGTGCCAGCAGTTTAAGGCCCCTCGGACAGTCCTATAGCAATCAGCCCCAGCATTTT. Amino acid sequence: CASSLRPLGQSYSNQPQHF.

Concerning this clonotype itself: This clone may be a read error of a much larger clone one base away. The chain has TRBV3-1 and TRBJ2-5, with 8 bases aligning to TRBD2. Trimming took 4 bases from V and 4 from J; bases not matched to a gene: 11. Germline values: CDR1 LGHDT, CDR2 YNNKEL (reference sequence). The CDR3 covers 16 residues. The CDR3 DNA reads TGTGCCAGCAGCCCGGAGATCGGGGGGGTAGGAGAGACCCAGTACTTC. Its translation: CASSPEIGGVGETQYF.

This clonotype came up many times. The chain recombines TRBV7-8 with TRBJ2-3, with a weak D call TRBD2 (5 bases). The germline V gene has CDR1 SGHVS and CDR2 FQNEAQ. The CDR3 has 15 amino acids. Deletions cut 4 bases from V and 1 base from J, with 12 bases between. CDR3 bases: TGTGCCAGCAGCTCCGAGGCGCGGGGCACAGATACGCAGTATTTT. This codes for CASSSEARGTDTQYF.

This clonotype has a count of ten or more. This rearrangement joins TRBV9 to TRBJ2-7, with D possibly TRBD2 on 6 matching bases. The CDR3 is 15 amino acids. V shed 0 bases and J shed 0 bases, with 10 bases lying between them. Germline-derived CDR1 and CDR2 are SGDLS and YYNGEE. CDR3 sequence: CASSVGTGASYEQYF. The DNA for the CDR3 is TGTGCCAGCAGCGTAGGGACGGGAGCCTCCTACGAGCAGTACTTC.

This clonotype was seen a few times. V usage is TRBV4-1 and J usage is TRBJ2-5, with TRBD2 identical over 9 bases. V was pared by 4 bases and J by 3 bases, with 3 bases of the junction left unmatched. Per the germline V gene, CDR1 is MGHRA and CDR2 is YSYEKL. The CDR3 consists of 14 residues. The CDR3 reads CASSLRLAEETQYF. In DNA form, the CDR3 reads TGCGCCAGCAGCCTTAGACTAGCGGAAGAGACCCAGTACTTC.

The table lists this clonotype with many counts. The chain uses TRBV28 and TRBJ2-1; D gene ambiguous. The CDR3 loop spans 15 amino acids. Germline V gene sequence: CDR1 MDHEN, CDR2 SYDVKM. The V gene lost 5 bases and the J gene lost 5 bases, with 16 bases spanning the gap. CDR3 region: CASSIRQSRNNEQFF. The CDR3 nucleotides read TGTGCCAGCAGTATTCGACAATCGAGAAACAATGAGCAGTTCTTC.

V usage is TRBV5-6 and J usage is TRBJ1-1, with TRBD1 identical over 7 bases. Germline CDR1 is SGHDT and CDR2 is YYEEEE. The CDR3 spans 15 residues. J gave up 6 bases and V 3 bases, and 11 bases lay outside the gene matches. CDR3 amino acids: CASSYYDREGAEAFF. CDR3 nucleotides: TGTGCCAGCAGCTACTACGACAGGGAAGGGGCTGAAGCTTTCTTT.

Concerning this clonotype: At one end, the junction sequence differs from germline, possibly due to a read error. This chain links TRBV7-9 with TRBJ1-6; D is possibly TRBD1 (6 bases). Germline CDR1 is SEHNR and CDR2 is FQNEAQ (reference sequence). The CDR3 has 14 residues. The CDR3 protein is CANSLTGWDSPLHF. In DNA, the CDR3 is TGTGCCAACAGCTTAACAGGGTGGGATTCGCCCCTCCACTTT.

This clonotype appeared many times. Here the CDR3 reads CAGYRTGGGETQYF. The CDR3 DNA reads TGTGCCGGGTACCGGACAGGGGGAGGAGAGACCCAGTACTTC. J is TRBJ2-5 and V is TRBV7-9, with 10 bases lining up with TRBD1. The CDR3 totals 14 residues. The V gene's germline CDR1 is SEHNR and CDR2 FQNEAQ (reference sequence). With V trimmed by 11 bases and J by 4 bases, 10 bases remained unmatched.

This clonotype was seen only a few times. This sequence joins TRBV7-2 and TRBJ1-1, with TRBD1 identical over 11 bases. After removal of 8 bases from V and 1 base from J, the junction contained 6 bases not matched to a gene. The V gene's germline CDR1 is SGHTA and CDR2 FQGNSA. The CDR3 extends over 15 amino acids. The CDR3 loop is CASRTGGAWNTEAFF. The CDR3 region has the DNA TGTGCCAGCCGGACAGGGGGCGCGTGGAACACTGAAGCTTTCTTT.

This clonotype was counted many times. The chain employs TRBV20-1 and TRBJ2-7; 14 nucleotides agree with TRBD2. V gave up 0 bases and J gave up 1 base; unmatched junction bases: 8. Per germline, CDR1 DFQATT and CDR2 SNEGSKA (reference sequence). The length of the CDR3 is 18 residues. The CDR3 DNA reads TGCAGTGCTAGAGATCTCGGGACTAGCGGGGGAATTTCCTACGAGCAGTACTTC. This gives the protein CSARDLGTSGGISYEQYF.

The V and J genes are TRBV7-9 and TRBJ2-7, with 9 bases fitting TRBD1. The CDR3 runs 16 residues. In germline, CDR1 is SEHNR, CDR2 FQNEAQ (reference sequence). After removal of 0 bases from V and 0 bases from J, the junction contained 3 bases not matched to a gene. Here the CDR3 reads CASSLAGGQGSYEQYF. CDR3 DNA sequence: TGTGCCAGCAGCTTAGCGGGGGGACAGGGCTCCTACGAGCAGTACTTC.

This clonotype was observed a handful of times. A much larger clone sits a single nucleotide away, making a read error possible. The rearrangement uses TRBV5-1 and TRBJ2-1; D is possibly TRBD2 (7 bases). Per the germline V gene, CDR1 is SGHRS and CDR2 is YFSETQ. The CDR3 spans 12 residues. The V end lost 7 bases, the J end lost 10 bases, and 15 bases lay between the germline ends. CDR3 amino acids: CASQPGRGEQFF. DNA of the CDR3: TGCGCCAGCCAGCCAGGGAGGGGGGAGCAGTTCTTC.

In this sample, this clonotype turned up many times. V is TRBV7-2 and J is TRBJ2-7; D perhaps matches TRBD2 (6 bases). Trimming cost V 11 bases and J 9 bases, with 23 bases left between them. The CDR3 is made up of 13 amino acids. Germline V gene sequence: CDR1 SGHTA, CDR2 FQGNSA. CDR3 DNA: TGTGCCGCCGGGACTTCCCCTTCTATTTGGCAGTACTTC. Translating it yields CAAGTSPSIWQYF. The full variable domain, its missing parts supplied by reference TRBV7-2 and TRBJ2-7, is GAGVSQSPSNKVTEKGKDVELRCDPISGHTALYWYRQSLGQGLEFLIYFQGNSAPDKSGLPSDRFSAERTGGSVSTLTIQRTQQEDSAVYLCAAGTSPSIWQYFGPGTRLTVT.

This clonotype was counted ten times or more. This chain uses TRBV6-1 with TRBJ2-3; TRBD2 is a possible D gene (6 bases). The CDR3 consists of 14 residues. Germline values: CDR1 MNHNS, CDR2 SASEGT. Trimming pared 3 bases from V and 3 bases from J, leaving 10 bases between. In nucleotides, the CDR3 is TGTGCCAGCAGTGACGCCGGGACTACAGATACGCAGTATTTT. Its protein is CASSDAGTTDTQYF.

The rearrangement links TRBV5-1 to TRBJ1-6, with D possibly TRBD1 on 5 matching bases. Trimming removed 3 bases at V and 6 bases at J, with 7 bases between. The CDR3 has 13 residues. Germline CDR1 and CDR2: SGHRS and YFSETQ. The CDR3 sequence is CASSCDSNSPLHF. CDR3 DNA: TGCGCCAGCAGCTGCGACAGTAATTCACCCCTCCACTTT.

This clonotype has ten or more counts. This chain joins TRBV20-1 and TRBJ2-1; weak D call: TRBD2 (5 bases). CDR1 and CDR2 from the germline V gene are DFQATT and SNEGSKA (reference sequence). Trimming took 3 bases from V and 12 from J, leaving 15 bases between them. The CDR3 extends over 12 amino acids. The CDR3: CSARGRTPGQFF. The CDR3 DNA reads TGCAGTGCTAGGGGAAGGACTCCCGGGCAGTTCTTC.

A remark on this clonotype: As the CDR3 is not closed by the conserved phenylalanine or tryptophan, this likely results from a read error. The chain recombines TRBV28 with TRBJ2-4; 7 bases are a match to TRBD2. The J call is in doubt because the DNA end fits TRBJ2-5 better. The CDR3 length is 14 residues. CDR1 MDHEN and CDR2 SYDVKM come from the germline V gene. CDR3 loop: CASSPPSGQETQYV. In DNA form, the CDR3 reads TGTGCCAGTAGTCCCCCTAGCGGCCAAGAGACCCAGTACGTC.

Note on this clonotype: A much larger clone lies one base from this, so it may be a read error. The chain joins TRBV9 to TRBJ2-1; D is uncertain. CDR3 length equals 13 residues. The germline CDR1 and CDR2 sequences are SGDLS and YYNGEE. The CDR3 region has the DNA TGTGCCAGCAGCGAATGGACGAACAATGAGCCGTTCTTC. Its protein product is CASSEWTNNEPFF. Looking up the rest from reference TRBV9 and TRBJ2-1 gives the full variable domain: DSGVTQTPKHLITATGQRVTLRCSPRSGDLSVYWYQQSLDQGLQFLIQYYNGEERAKGNILERFSAQQFPDLHSELNLSSLELGDSALYFCASSEWTNNEPFFGPGTRLTVL.

This clonotype appeared many times. The chain links TRBV7-6 to TRBJ2-7; D call uncertain. The germline CDR1 and CDR2 sequences are SGHVS and FNYEAQ. This CDR3 comprises 14 residues. The germline V and J ends were trimmed by 1 base and 0 bases, with 7 bases remaining between them. CDR3 in DNA: TGTGCCAGCAGCTTAGTTTTCAGCTCCTACGAGCAGTACTTC. Protein product: CASSLVFSSYEQYF.

This clonotype has just a few counts. V usage is TRBV7-9 and J usage is TRBJ2-4; D possibly uses TRBD1 or TRBD2 (6 bases each). The J call may be wrong; the DNA end is better matched by TRBJ2-5. Germline CDR1 and CDR2: SEHNR and FQNEAQ (reference sequence). The CDR3 contains 13 residues. The CDR3 nucleotides read TGTGCCAGCAGTTCGGGCAGGGGAGGGACCCAGTACTTC. Amino acid sequence: CASSSGRGGTQYF.

The V gene is TRBV29-1, the J gene TRBJ2-3; 10 nucleotides line up with TRBD2. CDR3 size: 14 residues. With 6 bases clipped from V and 2 bases from J, the junction kept 5 bases outside the gene matches. Looked up from germline, CDR1 is SQVTM and CDR2 is ANQGSEA. CDR3 nucleotide sequence: TGCAGCGTGGGCACTAGCGGGGACACAGATACGCAGTATTTT. It yields the protein CSVGTSGDTDTQYF.

This clonotype was recorded many times. The gene calls are TRBV30 and TRBJ2-1; D is perhaps TRBD2 (6 bases). Germline V gives CDR1 GTSNPN, CDR2 SVGIG (reference sequence). V dropped 4 bases and J dropped 7 bases, with 11 bases sitting between them. The CDR3 sequence is 12 residues long. CDR3: CAWKGGGNEQFF. CDR3 in DNA: TGTGCCTGGAAAGGCGGAGGGAATGAGCAGTTCTTC.

Turning to this clonotype: A read error is likely, as this CDR3 ends without the conserved phenylalanine or tryptophan. This chain joins TRBV10-3 and TRBJ1-4; weak D call: TRBD1 (5 bases). The CDR3 runs 14 residues. Germline lookup yields CDR1 ENHRY and CDR2 SYGVKD. V shed 9 bases and J shed 8 bases, with 19 bases lying between them. CDR3 coding DNA: TGTGCCATTTCAAAAACAGGAAAAAGCGAAAAACTGTTTCTT. Amino acids: CAISKTGKSEKLFL.

At least ten counts were recorded for this clonotype. J is TRBJ1-4 and V is TRBV7-2, with a tentative D call TRBD1 (5 bases). This CDR3 spans 15 amino acids. The V end lost 4 bases, the J end lost 4 bases, and 13 bases lay between the germline ends. Germline V gives CDR1 SGHTA, CDR2 FQGNSA. CDR3 residues: CASSSGRMINEKLFF. CDR3 nucleotides: TGTGCCAGCAGCTCGGGACGGATGATTAATGAAAAACTGTTTTTT. Together with reference TRBV7-2 and TRBJ1-4, the CDR3 gives the full variable domain: GAGVSQSPSNKVTEKGKDVELRCDPISGHTALYWYRQSLGQGLEFLIYFQGNSAPDKSGLPSDRFSAERTGGSVSTLTIQRTQQEDSAVYLCASSSGRMINEKLFFGSGTQLSVL.

The rearrangement links TRBV7-8 to TRBJ2-3; TRBD1 or TRBD2 may be the D gene (5 bases each). Trimming left V 3 bases short and J 4 bases short, with 17 bases between. The CDR3 loop spans 16 amino acids. Germline V lookup: CDR1 SGHVS, CDR2 FQNEAQ. DNA of the CDR3: TGTGCCAGCAGCTTGGTCCCCGGGACGCGCTCAGATACGCAGTATTTT. Its protein product is CASSLVPGTRSDTQYF.

This clonotype was recorded at least ten times. CDR3 nucleotide sequence: TGCGCCAGCAGCTTGAGGAGGGGGACGAATGAAAAACTGTTTTTT. It is translated as CASSLRRGTNEKLFF. V and J are TRBV5-1 and TRBJ1-4; a weak D match, TRBD1 (6 bases). Deletions cut 1 base from V and 5 bases from J, with 12 bases between. The CDR3 has 15 residues. Germline lookup yields CDR1 SGHRS and CDR2 YFSETQ.